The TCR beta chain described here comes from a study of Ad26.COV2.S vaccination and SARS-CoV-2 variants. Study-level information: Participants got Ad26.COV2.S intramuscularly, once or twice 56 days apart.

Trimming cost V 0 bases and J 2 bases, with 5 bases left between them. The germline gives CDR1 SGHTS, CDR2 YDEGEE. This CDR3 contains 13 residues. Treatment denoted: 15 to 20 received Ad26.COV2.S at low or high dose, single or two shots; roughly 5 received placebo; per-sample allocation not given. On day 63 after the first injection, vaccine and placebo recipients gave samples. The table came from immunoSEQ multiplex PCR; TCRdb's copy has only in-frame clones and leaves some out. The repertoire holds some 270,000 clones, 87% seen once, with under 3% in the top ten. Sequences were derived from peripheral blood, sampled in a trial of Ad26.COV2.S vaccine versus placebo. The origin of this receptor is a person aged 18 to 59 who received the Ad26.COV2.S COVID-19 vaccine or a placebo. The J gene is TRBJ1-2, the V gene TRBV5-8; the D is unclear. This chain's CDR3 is CASSLGQNYGYTF. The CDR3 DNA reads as TGTGCCAGCAGCTTGGGGCAAAACTATGGCTACACCTTC.